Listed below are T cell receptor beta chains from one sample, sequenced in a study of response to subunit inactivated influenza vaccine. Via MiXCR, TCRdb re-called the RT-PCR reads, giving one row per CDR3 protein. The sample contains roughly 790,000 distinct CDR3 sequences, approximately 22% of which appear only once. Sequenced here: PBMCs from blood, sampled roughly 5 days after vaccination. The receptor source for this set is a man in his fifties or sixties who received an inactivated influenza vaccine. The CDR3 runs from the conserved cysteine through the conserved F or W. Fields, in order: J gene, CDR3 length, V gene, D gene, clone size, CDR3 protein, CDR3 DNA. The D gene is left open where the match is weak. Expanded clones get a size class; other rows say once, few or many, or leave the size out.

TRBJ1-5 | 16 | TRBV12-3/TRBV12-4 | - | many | CASSPSHREGNQPQHF | TGTGCCAGCAGTCCTTCCCACAGGGAAGGGAATCAGCCCCAGCATTTT
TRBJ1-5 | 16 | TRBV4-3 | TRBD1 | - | CASSQGPDRVNQPQHF | TGCGCCAGCAGCCAAGGGCCCGACAGGGTCAATCAGCCCCAGCATTTT
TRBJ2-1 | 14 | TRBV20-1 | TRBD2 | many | CSASSGTVINEQFF | TGCAGTGCTAGTAGCGGGACGGTTATCAATGAGCAGTTCTTC
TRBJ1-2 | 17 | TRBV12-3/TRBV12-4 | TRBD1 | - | CASSFPTRQGSNYGYTF | TGTGCCAGCAGTTTCCCCACTCGACAGGGGTCTAACTATGGCTACACCTTC
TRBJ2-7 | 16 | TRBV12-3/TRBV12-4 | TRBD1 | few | CASSLGQGKSSYEQYF | TGTGCCAGCAGTTTAGGACAGGGGAAAAGCTCCTACGAGCAGTACTTC
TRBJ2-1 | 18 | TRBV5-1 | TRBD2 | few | CASSGLAGPPSSYNEQFF | TGCGCCAGCAGCGGTCTAGCGGGGCCCCCGAGCTCCTACAATGAGCAGTTCTTC
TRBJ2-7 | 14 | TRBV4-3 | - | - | CASSRVQGNYEQYF | TGCGCCAGCAGCCGCGTACAGGGAAACTACGAGCAGTACTTC
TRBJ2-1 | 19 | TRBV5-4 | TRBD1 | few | CASSLQGQGLIETYNEQFF | TGTGCCAGCAGCTTACAGGGACAGGGTCTAATTGAGACCTACAATGAGCAGTTCTTC
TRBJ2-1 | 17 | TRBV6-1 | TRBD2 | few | CASSPPGLAGEDNEQFF | TGTGCCAGCAGTCCGCCGGGACTAGCGGGGGAAGACAATGAGCAGTTCTTC
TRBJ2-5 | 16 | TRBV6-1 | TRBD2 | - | CASSTLAGGAGETQYF | TGTGCCAGCAGTACCCTAGCCGGGGGGGCGGGTGAGACCCAGTACTTC
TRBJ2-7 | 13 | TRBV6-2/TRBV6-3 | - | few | CASSYRITYEQYF | TGTGCCAGCAGTTACAGGATTACCTACGAGCAGTACTTC
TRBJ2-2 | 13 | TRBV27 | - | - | CASSLGNGGELFF | TGTGCCAGCAGTTTGGGGAACGGCGGGGAGCTGTTTTTT
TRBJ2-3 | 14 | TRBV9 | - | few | CASSARTSTDTQYF | TGTGCCAGCAGCGCCCGGACTAGCACAGATACGCAGTATTTT
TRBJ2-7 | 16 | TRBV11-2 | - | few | CASSLERGRIAYEQYF | TGTGCCAGCAGCTTAGAAAGAGGACGGATAGCCTACGAGCAGTACTTC
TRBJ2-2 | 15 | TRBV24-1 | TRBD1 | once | CATSDLGTATGELFF | TGTGCCACCAGTGATTTGGGGACAGCCACCGGGGAGCTGTTTTTT
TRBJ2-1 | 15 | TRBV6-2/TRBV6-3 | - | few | CASVLGAGLINEQFF | TGTGCCAGCGTCCTGGGGGCGGGACTCATCAATGAGCAGTTCTTC
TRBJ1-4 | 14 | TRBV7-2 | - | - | CASSSLGGNEKLFF | TGTGCCAGCAGCTCCCTGGGGGGGAATGAAAAACTGTTTTTT
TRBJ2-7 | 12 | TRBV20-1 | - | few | CSANRASYEQYF | TGCAGTGCTAACAGGGCCTCCTACGAGCAGTACTTC
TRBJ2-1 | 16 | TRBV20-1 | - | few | CSGRRRGLLLYNEQFF | TGCAGTGGTCGACGCCGTGGACTACTTCTCTACAATGAGCAGTTCTTC
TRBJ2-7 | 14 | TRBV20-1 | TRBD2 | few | CSAERLADSYEQYF | TGCAGTGCCGAGCGGCTAGCGGACTCCTACGAGCAGTACTTC
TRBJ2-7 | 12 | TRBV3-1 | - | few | CASSHYRDEQYF | TGTGCCAGCAGCCACTACAGGGACGAGCAGTACTTC
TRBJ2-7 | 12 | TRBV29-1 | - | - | CSVAGTNYEQYF | TGCAGCGTCGCCGGGACAAACTACGAGCAGTACTTC
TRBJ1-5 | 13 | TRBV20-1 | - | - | CSANRQRDQPQHF | TGCAGTGCGAACCGACAGAGAGATCAGCCCCAGCATTTT
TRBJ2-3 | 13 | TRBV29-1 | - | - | CSVSGRLRDTQYF | TGCAGCGTCTCGGGACGCCTTAGGGATACGCAGTATTTT
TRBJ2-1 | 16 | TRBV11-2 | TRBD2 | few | CASSLVAGSPYNEQFF | TGTGCCAGCAGCTTGGTAGCGGGAAGCCCCTACAATGAGCAGTTCTTC
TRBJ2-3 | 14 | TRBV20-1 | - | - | CSAPGGASTDTQYF | TGCAGTGCTCCCGGCGGGGCTAGCACAGATACGCAGTATTTT
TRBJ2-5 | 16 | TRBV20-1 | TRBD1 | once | CSASLRDRVRQETQYF | TGCAGTGCTAGTCTTAGGGACAGGGTGAGGCAAGAGACCCAGTACTTC
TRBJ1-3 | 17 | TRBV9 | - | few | CASSPRGVGDSGNTIYF | TGTGCCAGCAGCCCCCGTGGGGTCGGGGACTCTGGAAACACCATATATTTT
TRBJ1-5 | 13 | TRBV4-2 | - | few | CASSQEREQPQHF | TGTGCCAGCAGCCAGGAAAGGGAGCAGCCCCAGCATTTT
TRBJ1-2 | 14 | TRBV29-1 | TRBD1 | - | CSVVRDRASYGYTF | TGCAGCGTCGTCCGGGACAGGGCCTCCTATGGCTACACCTTC
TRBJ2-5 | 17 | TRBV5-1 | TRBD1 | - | CASSLAIKTGPGETQYF | TGCGCCAGCAGCTTGGCGATTAAGACAGGGCCAGGGGAGACCCAGTACTTC
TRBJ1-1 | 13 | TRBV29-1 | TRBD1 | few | CSGGTGALTEAFF | TGCAGCGGAGGGACAGGGGCTTTAACTGAAGCTTTCTTT
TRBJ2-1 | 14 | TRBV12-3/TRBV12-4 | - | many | CASSGRDSYNEQFF | TGTGCCAGCAGCGGGCGGGATTCCTACAATGAGCAGTTCTTC
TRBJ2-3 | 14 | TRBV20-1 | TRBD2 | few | CSAGGGGASDTQYF | TGCAGTGCAGGGGGCGGGGGGGCCTCAGATACGCAGTATTTT
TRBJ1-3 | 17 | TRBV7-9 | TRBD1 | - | CASSPRGGLPSGNTIYF | TGTGCCAGCAGCCCCAGGGGGGGTTTACCCTCTGGAAACACCATATATTTT
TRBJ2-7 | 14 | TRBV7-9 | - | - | CASSLGKSRGEQYF | TGTGCCAGCAGCTTAGGGAAAAGTCGAGGCGAGCAGTACTTC
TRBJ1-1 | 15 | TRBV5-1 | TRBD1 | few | CASSTGTVMNTEAFF | TGCGCCAGCAGCACTGGGACAGTAATGAACACTGAAGCTTTCTTT
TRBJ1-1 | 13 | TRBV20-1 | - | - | CSARRGGFTEAFF | TGCAGTGCTAGGAGGGGGGGTTTCACTGAAGCTTTCTTT
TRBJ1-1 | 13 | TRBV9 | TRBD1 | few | CASGRDRDTEAFF | TGTGCCAGCGGACGTGACAGGGATACTGAAGCTTTCTTT
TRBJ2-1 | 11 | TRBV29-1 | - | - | CSVGTNNEQFF | TGCAGCGTGGGGACGAACAATGAGCAGTTCTTC
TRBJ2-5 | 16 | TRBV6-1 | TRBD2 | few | CASSPTRTSGWETQYF | TGTGCCAGCAGTCCAACCCGAACTAGCGGGTGGGAGACCCAGTACTTC
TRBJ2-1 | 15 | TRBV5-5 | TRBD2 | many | CASSPLSSGRNEQFF | TGTGCCAGCAGCCCTCTCTCTAGCGGGAGGAATGAGCAGTTCTTC
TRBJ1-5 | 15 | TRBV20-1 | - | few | CSARAGELRNQPQHF | TGCAGTGCTAGAGCAGGGGAACTTCGCAATCAGCCCCAGCATTTT
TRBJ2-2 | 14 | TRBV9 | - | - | CASSVATGGGELFF | TGTGCCAGCAGCGTAGCTACGGGCGGGGGGGAGCTGTTTTTT
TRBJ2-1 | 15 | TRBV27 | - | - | CASSITHHSYNEQFF | TGTGCCAGCAGTATCACACATCACTCCTACAATGAGCAGTTCTTC
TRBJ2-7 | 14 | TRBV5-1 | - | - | CASSPIMGGDEQYF | TGCGCCAGCAGCCCCATAATGGGGGGTGACGAGCAGTACTTC
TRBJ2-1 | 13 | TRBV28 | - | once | CASSLISDDEQFF | TGTGCCAGCAGTTTAATTAGCGACGATGAGCAGTTCTTC
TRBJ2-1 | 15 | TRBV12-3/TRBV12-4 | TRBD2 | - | CASSRSSGTYNEQFF | TGTGCCAGCAGCCGATCTAGCGGTACCTACAATGAGCAGTTCTTC
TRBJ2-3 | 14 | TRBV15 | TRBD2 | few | CATSSTGGTDTQYF | TGTGCCACCAGCAGTACGGGGGGAACAGATACGCAGTATTTT